These 25 T cell receptor beta chains were all obtained from the same sample, sequenced in a study of cytomegalovirus exposure and HLA in healthy donors (TCRdb year 2017). The method was the immunoSEQ multiplex PCR assay. For the multiplex PCR, a mixture combining 60 forward primers for TCR Vbeta segments and 13 reverse primers for TCR Jbeta segments was used. TCRdb stores this immuneACCESS table with in-frame sequences only. Part of the clones is absent; in the studies checked, under half of the shortfall reflects unresolved V genes, and no reason is known for the rest. The sample table contains more than 85,000 clones; only one count was recorded for around four fifths of them. The ten most abundant clones make up about 7.7% of the sample. The material sequenced was PBMCs. The receptor set was obtained from a woman aged 45-60 years in good health and CMV-seropositive.

The sample holds a few counts of this clone. One junction end disagrees with the germline gene, perhaps due to a read error. The rearrangement links TRBV2 to TRBJ1-4, with D maybe TRBD1 (5 bases). The germline V gene encodes CDR1 SNHLY and CDR2 FYNNEI. The CDR3 totals 14 residues. The CDR3 DNA is TGTGCCAGCAGCGAAGAGGGGTGGAATGAAAAACTGTTTTTT. Amino acids: CASSEEGWNEKLFF.

The chain employs TRBV2 and TRBJ1-3; D gene ambiguous. Trimming took off 6 bases at V and 2 bases at J, with 26 bases between the two ends. The CDR3 is 19 residues long. Germline loops: CDR1 SNHLY, CDR2 FYNNEI. In DNA form, the CDR3 reads TGTGCCAGCAGAGGTTGGGCGGGGAAGGTAGCAGATGCTGGAAACACCATATATTTT. This encodes CASRGWAGKVADAGNTIYF. Based on the CDR3 plus reference TRBV2 and TRBJ1-3, the full variable domain is EPEVTQTPSHQVTQMGQEVILRCVPISNHLYFYWYRQILGQKVEFLVSFYNNEISEKSEIFDDQFSVERPDGSNFTLKIRSTKLEDSAMYFCASRGWAGKVADAGNTIYFGEGSWLTVV.

The chain carries TRBV7-2 and TRBJ2-7, with D unresolved. From germline, CDR1 is SGHTA and CDR2 FQGNSA. V was trimmed by 5 bases and J by 0 bases, leaving 5 bases between them. CDR3 length: 12 residues. The CDR3 DNA follows: TGTGCCAGCAGCACTGACTCCTACGAGCAGTACTTC. Amino acids: CASSTDSYEQYF.

The J gene is TRBJ2-2, the V gene TRBV12-5, with 7 bases matching TRBD1. Germline CDR1 and CDR2: LGHNT and FRNRAP. Trimming removed 2 bases from V and 5 bases from J; junction bases left unmatched: 11. CDR3 length equals 17 residues. The CDR3 bases are TGTGCTAGTGGTTTGCCCGACAGGGTTCACGATACCGGGGAGCTGTTTTTT. Translated: CASGLPDRVHDTGELFF.

V gene TRBV19 combines with J gene TRBJ1-1, with 8 bases lining up with TRBD1. Germline V gene data show CDR1 as LNHDA and CDR2 as SQIVND (reference sequence). V trimming: 6 bases; J trimming: 1 base; junction bases outside the gene matches: 4. CDR3 size: 14 residues. CDR3 protein: CASRGDRWNTEAFF. Written as DNA, the CDR3 is TGTGCCAGTAGGGGGGACAGGTGGAACACTGAAGCTTTCTTT.

The J gene is TRBJ2-5, the V gene TRBV5-1; tentatively, D is TRBD2 (5 bases). CDR1 and CDR2 (germline): SGHRS, YFSETQ. V lost 0 bases, J lost 1 base, and 19 bases lay in between. The CDR3 is made up of 18 amino acids. In nucleotides, the CDR3 is TGCGCCAGCAGCTTGGGAATCATAGTCCAGCGGACCCAAGAGACCCAGTACTTC. Encoded protein: CASSLGIIVQRTQETQYF. Filled out from reference TRBV5-1 and TRBJ2-5, the complete variable domain reads KAGVTQTPRYLIKTRGQQVTLSCSPISGHRSVSWYQQTPGQGLQFLFEYFSETQRNKGNFPGRFSGRQFSNSRSEMNVSTLELGDSALYLCASSLGIIVQRTQETQYFGPGTRLLVL.

This clone was counted between two and nine times. The gene calls are TRBV4-1 and TRBJ2-1; TRBD2 is a possible D gene (6 bases). The V gene's germline CDR1 is MGHRA and CDR2 YSYEKL. V lost 2 bases to trimming and J lost 4 bases, with 15 bases between them. The CDR3 runs 16 residues. The CDR3 region is CASSQRTNSGYNEQFF. DNA of the CDR3: TGCGCCAGCAGCCAAAGGACTAACAGTGGGTACAATGAGCAGTTCTTC.

J is TRBJ2-5 and V is TRBV6-1, with TRBD1 as a possible D gene (5 bases). The CDR3 loop spans 10 amino acids. Germline V gives CDR1 MNHNS, CDR2 SASEGT. V gave up 7 bases and J gave up 5 bases, with 5 bases separating them. CDR3 region: CASNRETQYF. Written as DNA, the CDR3 is TGTGCCAGCAACAGGGAGACCCAGTACTTC.

This clone was detected a few times. In DNA form, the CDR3 reads TGTGCCAGCAGTTTACACGGGGGCTATGGCTACACCTTC. Residues: CASSLHGGYGYTF. The V and J genes are TRBV27 and TRBJ1-2, with a weak D call TRBD1 (5 bases). The V and J ends lost 2 bases and 4 bases respectively, with 8 bases between them. CDR1 and CDR2 from the germline V gene are MNHEY and SMNVEV (reference sequence). The CDR3 is 13 residues long.

The DNA of the CDR3 is TGCGCCAGCAGCCTGGGCGGCGGGGGGGCCTTGGATACGCAGTATTTT. This codes for CASSLGGGGALDTQYF. The chain employs TRBV5-1 and TRBJ2-3, with 9 bases aligning to TRBD2. Trimming removed 4 bases from V and 6 bases from J; junction bases left unmatched: 12. The CDR3 is 16 residues long. Germline CDR1 and CDR2: SGHRS and YFSETQ.

This chain uses TRBV2 with TRBJ1-1; 7 bases agree with TRBD1. This CDR3 spans 15 amino acids. V lost 7 bases and J lost 1; bases outside the gene matches: 9. CDR1 and CDR2 from the germline V gene are SNHLY and FYNNEI. The CDR3 reads CASIPRSGGNTEAFF. CDR3 sequence (DNA): TGTGCCAGCATCCCTCGGTCAGGGGGGAACACTGAAGCTTTCTTT.

The rearrangement links TRBV13 to TRBJ1-2; TRBD1 might be the D (6 bases). Trimming took off 4 bases at V and 4 bases at J, with 10 bases between the two ends. CDR1 is PRHDT and CDR2 is FYEKMQ in the germline V gene (reference sequence). This CDR3 has 13 residues. The CDR3 spells CASSSGQFYGYTF. The CDR3 coding sequence is TGTGCCAGCAGCTCCGGACAGTTCTATGGCTACACCTTC. The full variable domain, in which reference TRBV13 and TRBJ1-2 provide the parts outside the CDR3, is AAGVIQSPRHLIKEKRETATLKCYPIPRHDTVYWYQQGPGQDPQFLISFYEKMQSDKGSIPDRFSAQQFSDYHSELNMSSLELGDSALYFCASSSGQFYGYTFGSGTRLTVV.

This chain uses TRBV25-1 with TRBJ2-7; 7 bases align to TRBD1. Germline lookup yields CDR1 MGHDK and CDR2 SYGVNS. V trimming: 8 bases; J trimming: 2 bases; junction bases outside the gene matches: 6. The CDR3 runs 13 residues. As DNA, the CDR3 is TGTGCCAGCGGAAAGACAGGGACCTACGAGCAGTACTTC. Protein sequence: CASGKTGTYEQYF.

This clone has only a few counts. The chain combines TRBV11-1 with TRBJ1-1; TRBD1 might be the D (5 bases). The V gene lost 4 bases and the J gene lost 6 bases, with 12 bases spanning the gap. The CDR3 sequence is 13 residues long. Germline lookup yields CDR1 SGHAT and CDR2 FQDESV (reference sequence). The CDR3 sequence: CASSYPTGSEAFF. CDR3 in DNA: TGTGCCAGCAGCTACCCAACAGGCTCTGAAGCTTTCTTT.

Concerning this clone itself: The germline gene is not matched at one end of the junction; a read error may be the cause. This chain joins TRBV18 and TRBJ2-6, with a weak D call TRBD1 (5 bases). Germline loops: CDR1 KGHSH, CDR2 LQKENI. The CDR3 extends over 18 amino acids. Here the CDR3 reads CASSPTTTVPSGANGLTF. CDR3 nucleotides: TGTGCCAGCTCACCCACGACGACAGTGCCCTCTGGGGCCAACGGCCTGACTTTC.

This clone was detected only once. The rearrangement uses TRBV6-5 and TRBJ2-5; 9 bases map to TRBD1. V shed 6 bases, J shed 4 bases, and the junction held 12 bases outside the gene matches. Germline V CDR1 and CDR2: MNHEY, SVGAGI. The CDR3 spans 16 residues. CDR3 sequence (DNA): TGTGCCAGCAGCTACAGCCCCACAGGGGGCAGAGAGACCCAGTACTTC. The encoded protein is CASSYSPTGGRETQYF.

The genes are TRBV5-6 and TRBJ1-5; D is undetermined. V was trimmed by 2 bases and J by 2 bases, leaving 5 bases between them. This CDR3 comprises 13 residues. Germline lookup yields CDR1 SGHDT and CDR2 YYEEEE. The CDR3 DNA reads TGTGCCAGCAGCTTCCGGGGCAATCAGCCCCAGCATTTT. As protein: CASSFRGNQPQHF.

The V gene is TRBV6-5, the J gene TRBJ2-2, with 8 bases identical to TRBD1. Germline V CDR1 and CDR2: MNHEY, SVGAGI. The CDR3 is made up of 16 amino acids. Trimming cost V 0 bases and J 5 bases; bases outside gene matches: 5. The DNA for the CDR3 is TGTGCCAGCAGTTACTCACGGACAGGGACGACCGGGGAGCTGTTTTTT. Translating it yields CASSYSRTGTTGELFF.

The sample holds a few counts of this clone. The rearrangement links TRBV7-6 to TRBJ2-1, with 8 bases identical to TRBD2. Germline assignment: CDR1 SGHVS and CDR2 FNYEAQ. The CDR3 spans 17 residues. Losses at the gene ends were 7 bases for V and 0 bases for J; bases not matched to a gene: 11. For the CDR3, the DNA is TGTGCCAGCAACCCCCTAGCGGGTGGAAGCTCCTACAATGAGCAGTTCTTC. This codes for CASNPLAGGSSYNEQFF.

This rearrangement joins TRBV6-5 to TRBJ2-1; 8 nucleotides agree with TRBD2. V dropped 8 bases and J dropped 0; count of bases not matched to a gene: 6. Germline assignment: CDR1 MNHEY and CDR2 SVGAGI. The CDR3 contains 15 residues. The CDR3 nucleotides read TGTGCCAGCTCCCCCCGGGGGGGCTCCTACAATGAGCAGTTCTTC. It codes for CASSPRGGSYNEQFF.

The rearrangement links TRBV5-1 to TRBJ2-5, with 11 bases aligning to TRBD2. The J call may be in error: the DNA end matches TRBJ2-7 better. Germline CDR1 is SGHRS and CDR2 is YFSETQ. CDR3 length equals 15 residues. Written as DNA, the CDR3 is TGCGCCAGCAGCGTGGAGGGACTAGCGGCCTACGAGCAGTACTTC. This translates into CASSVEGLAAYEQYF.

The rearrangement links TRBV7-6 to TRBJ1-3; no definite D call. Trimming pared 5 bases from V and 0 bases from J, leaving 8 bases between. CDR1 SGHVS and CDR2 FNYEAQ come from the germline V gene. The CDR3 is 14 amino acids. The CDR3 reads CASSRGNSGNTIYF. Here the CDR3 DNA reads TGTGCCAGCAGCCGCGGGAACTCTGGAAACACCATATATTTT.

V gene TRBV6-1 combines with J gene TRBJ2-1; D is ambiguous. Germline values: CDR1 MNHNS, CDR2 SASEGT. This CDR3 spans 13 amino acids. Trimming left V 2 bases short and J 3 bases short, with 5 bases between. The CDR3 loop reads CASSERLYNEQFF. The DNA for the CDR3 is TGTGCCAGCAGTGAACGTCTCTACAATGAGCAGTTCTTC.

The chain couples TRBV5-1 to TRBJ2-1; D is possibly TRBD1 (5 bases). Trimming removed 1 base from V and 6 bases from J, with 17 bases in between. CDR1 and CDR2 (germline): SGHRS, YFSETQ. The CDR3 covers 16 residues. The CDR3 reads CASSLLGQGSVNEQFF. CDR3 nucleotide sequence: TGCGCCAGCAGCTTGCTGGGGCAGGGCTCCGTCAATGAGCAGTTCTTC.

This chain connects TRBV6-6 to TRBJ2-1; TRBD1 is a possible D gene (6 bases). This CDR3 has 16 amino acids. Germline V CDR1 and CDR2: MNHNY, SVGAGI (reference sequence). Deletions cut 5 bases from V and 2 bases from J, with 16 bases between. CDR3 amino acids: CASSTPAKGAYNEQFF. In DNA, the CDR3 is TGTGCCAGCAGTACCCCGGCGAAGGGGGCCTACAATGAGCAGTTCTTC.